This T cell receptor beta chain stems from a study of blood T cells in healthy people across ages. In terms of origin and age, donors were healthy Caucasian individuals from Russia aged roughly 6 to 95. General study results and limits: The fall in TCR beta diversity per million T cells was roughly linear with age. Estimated diversity, derived from one million T cells, was regarded as an underestimate. Diversity of TCR beta correlated strongly with naive T cell percentage.

Combining a sample-barcoded 5' primer with a J-beta primer mix, a second PCR ran for about 6 to 12 cycles. TCRdb passed the 5' RACE reads through MiXCR, listing each CDR3 protein once. Altogether about 970,000 distinct CDR3 sequences are present, roughly half being singletons, with the ten largest covering around a fifth. This clonotype was seen only a few times. Its antigen is unidentified. Material: blood. The receptor was isolated from a woman in her fifties or sixties in good health.

In DNA form, the CDR3 reads TGTGCCAGCAGGGACGTCGGGACGGGTGAATCCGAGCAGTACTTC. The encoded protein is CASRDVGTGESEQYF. The chain uses TRBV7-4 and TRBJ2-7, with D perhaps given as TRBD1 or TRBD2 (5 bases each). The germline gives CDR1 SGHVT, CDR2 SQSDAQ. Between the trimmed V and J ends, which lost 6 bases and 6 bases, there was a span of 21 bases. The CDR3 totals 15 residues.